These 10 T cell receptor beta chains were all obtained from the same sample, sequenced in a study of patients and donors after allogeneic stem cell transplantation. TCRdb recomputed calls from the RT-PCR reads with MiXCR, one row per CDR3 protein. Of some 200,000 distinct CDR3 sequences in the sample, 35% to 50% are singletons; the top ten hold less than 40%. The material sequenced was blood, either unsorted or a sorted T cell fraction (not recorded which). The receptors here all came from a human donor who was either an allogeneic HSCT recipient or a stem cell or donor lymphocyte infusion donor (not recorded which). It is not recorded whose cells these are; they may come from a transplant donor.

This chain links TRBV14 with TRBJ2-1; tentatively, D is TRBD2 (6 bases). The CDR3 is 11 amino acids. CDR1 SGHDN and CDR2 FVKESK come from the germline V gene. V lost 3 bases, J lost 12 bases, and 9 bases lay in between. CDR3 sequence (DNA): TGTGCCAGCAGCCAGGACTATTTGCAGTTCTTC. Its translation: CASSQDYLQFF.

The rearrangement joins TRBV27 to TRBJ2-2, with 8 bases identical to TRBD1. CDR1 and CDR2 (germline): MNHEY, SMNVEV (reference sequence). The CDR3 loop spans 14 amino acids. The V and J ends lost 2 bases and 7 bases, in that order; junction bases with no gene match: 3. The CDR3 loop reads CASSLGTGGGELFF. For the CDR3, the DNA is TGTGCCAGCAGTTTAGGGACAGGAGGCGGGGAGCTGTTTTTT.

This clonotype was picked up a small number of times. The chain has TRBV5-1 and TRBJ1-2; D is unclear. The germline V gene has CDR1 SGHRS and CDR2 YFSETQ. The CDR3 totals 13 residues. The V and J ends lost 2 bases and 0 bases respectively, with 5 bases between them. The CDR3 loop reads CASSFGTNYGYTF. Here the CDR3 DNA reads TGCGCCAGCAGCTTCGGGACTAACTATGGCTACACCTTC.

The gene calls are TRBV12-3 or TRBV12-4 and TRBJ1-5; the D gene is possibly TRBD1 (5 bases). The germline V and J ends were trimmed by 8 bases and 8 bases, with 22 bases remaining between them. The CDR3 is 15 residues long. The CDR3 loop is CASRPGQIRVEPQHF. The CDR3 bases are TGTGCCAGCCGCCCAGGGCAGATTCGGGTGGAGCCCCAGCATTTT.

The CDR3 nucleotides read TGTGCCCGAAGGACACCATCCTACAATGAGCAGTTCTTC. Protein sequence: CARRTPSYNEQFF. The chain recombines TRBV2 with TRBJ2-1; weak D call: TRBD1 (5 bases). Germline V gene sequence: CDR1 SNHLY, CDR2 FYNNEI. This CDR3 is built from 13 residues. V was shortened by 11 bases and J by 1 base, with 12 bases between the two germline ends.

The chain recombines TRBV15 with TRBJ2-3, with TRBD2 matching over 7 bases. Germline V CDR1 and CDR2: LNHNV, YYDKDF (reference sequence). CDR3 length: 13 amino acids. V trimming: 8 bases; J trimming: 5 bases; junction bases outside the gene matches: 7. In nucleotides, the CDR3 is TGTGCCACCGGTGGACTAGTGGTAGATACGCAGTATTTT. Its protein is CATGGLVVDTQYF.

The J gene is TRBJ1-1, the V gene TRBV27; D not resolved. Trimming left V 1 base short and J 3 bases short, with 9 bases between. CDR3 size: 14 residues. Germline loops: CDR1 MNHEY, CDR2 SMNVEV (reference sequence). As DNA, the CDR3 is TGTGCCAGCAGTTTATTTCTAGGGTACACTGAAGCTTTCTTT. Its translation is CASSLFLGYTEAFF.

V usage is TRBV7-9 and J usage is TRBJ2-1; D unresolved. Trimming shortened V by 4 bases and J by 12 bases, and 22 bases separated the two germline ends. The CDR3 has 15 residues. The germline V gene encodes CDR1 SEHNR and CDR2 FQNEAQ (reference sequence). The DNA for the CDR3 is TGTGCCAGCAGCTCGTCTTTGTGGGAATCAATCGGGCAGTTCTTC. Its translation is CASSSSLWESIGQFF. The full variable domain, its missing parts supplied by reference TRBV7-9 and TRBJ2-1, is DTGVSQNPRHKITKRGQNVTFRCDPISEHNRLYWYRQTLGQGPEFLTYFQNEAQLEKSRLLSDRFSAERPKGSFSTLEIQRTEQGDSAMYLCASSSSLWESIGQFFGPGTRLTVL.

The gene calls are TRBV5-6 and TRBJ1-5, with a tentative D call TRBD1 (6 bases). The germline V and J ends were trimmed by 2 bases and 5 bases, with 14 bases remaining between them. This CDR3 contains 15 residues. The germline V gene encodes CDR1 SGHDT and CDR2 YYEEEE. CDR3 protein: CASSFNRAGHQPQHF. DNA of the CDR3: TGTGCCAGCAGCTTTAACAGGGCGGGTCATCAGCCCCAGCATTTT. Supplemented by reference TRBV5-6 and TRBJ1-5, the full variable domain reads DAGVTQSPTHLIKTRGQQVTLRCSPKSGHDTVSWYQQALGQGPQFIFQYYEEEERQRGNFPDRFSGHQFPNYSSELNVNALLLGDSALYLCASSFNRAGHQPQHFGDGTRLSIL.

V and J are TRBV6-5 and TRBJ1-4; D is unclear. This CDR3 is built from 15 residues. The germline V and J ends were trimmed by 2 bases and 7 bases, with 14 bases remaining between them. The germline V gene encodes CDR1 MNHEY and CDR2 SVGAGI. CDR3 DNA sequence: TGTGCCAGCAGTTACGTTGTAGGGTCCGGTGAAAAACTGTTTTTT. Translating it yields CASSYVVGSGEKLFF.